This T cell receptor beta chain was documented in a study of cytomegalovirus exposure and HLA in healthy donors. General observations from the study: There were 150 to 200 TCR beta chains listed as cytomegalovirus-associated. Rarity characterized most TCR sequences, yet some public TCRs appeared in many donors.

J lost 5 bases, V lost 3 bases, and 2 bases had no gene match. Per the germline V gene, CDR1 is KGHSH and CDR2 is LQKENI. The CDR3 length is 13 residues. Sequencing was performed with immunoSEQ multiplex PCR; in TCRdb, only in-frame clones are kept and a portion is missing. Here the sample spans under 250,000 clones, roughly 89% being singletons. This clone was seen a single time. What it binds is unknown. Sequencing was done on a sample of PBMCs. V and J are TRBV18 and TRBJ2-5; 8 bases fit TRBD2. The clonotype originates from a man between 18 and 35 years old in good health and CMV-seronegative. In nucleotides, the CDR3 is TGTGCCAGCTCACCCGGGACTAGGGAGACCCAGTACTTC. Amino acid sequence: CASSPGTRETQYF.